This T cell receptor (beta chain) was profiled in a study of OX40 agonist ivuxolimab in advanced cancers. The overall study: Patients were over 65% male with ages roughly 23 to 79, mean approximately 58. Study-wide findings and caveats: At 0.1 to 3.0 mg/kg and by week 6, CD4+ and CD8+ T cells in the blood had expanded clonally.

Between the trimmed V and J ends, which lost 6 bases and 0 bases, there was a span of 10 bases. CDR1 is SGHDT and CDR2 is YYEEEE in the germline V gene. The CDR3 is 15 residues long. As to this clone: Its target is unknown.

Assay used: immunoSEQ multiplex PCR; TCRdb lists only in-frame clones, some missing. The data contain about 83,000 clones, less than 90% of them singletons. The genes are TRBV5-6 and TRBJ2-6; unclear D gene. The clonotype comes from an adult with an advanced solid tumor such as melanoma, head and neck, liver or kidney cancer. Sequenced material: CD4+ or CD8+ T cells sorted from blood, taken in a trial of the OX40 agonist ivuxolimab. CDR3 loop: CASNTGVSGANVLTF. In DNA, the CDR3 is TGTGCCAGCAACACTGGGGTCTCTGGGGCCAACGTCCTGACTTTC. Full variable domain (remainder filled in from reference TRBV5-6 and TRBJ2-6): DAGVTQSPTHLIKTRGQQVTLRCSPKSGHDTVSWYQQALGQGPQFIFQYYEEEERQRGNFPDRFSGHQFPNYSSELNVNALLLGDSALYLCASNTGVSGANVLTFGAGSRLTVL.